What follows are 25 T cell receptor beta chains derived from one specimen sequenced in a study of Ad26.COV2.S vaccination and SARS-CoV-2 variants. Here immunoSEQ multiplex PCR was the method, and the copy in TCRdb shows in-frame clones only, minus some. The sample has approximately 410,000 clones; approximately 90% are singletons. Treatment reported: around 19 received Ad26.COV2.S at low or high dose, single or two shots; about 5 received placebo; per-sample allocation not given. Samples came from day 63 after the first vaccine or placebo injection. Sample: peripheral blood, taken in a trial of Ad26.COV2.S vaccine versus placebo. Receptor source: a person aged 18-60 years who received the Ad26.COV2.S COVID-19 vaccine or a placebo.

The chain joins TRBV5-5 to TRBJ1-1; no firm D call. The CDR3 spans 14 residues. The germline V gene encodes CDR1 SGHKS and CDR2 YYEKEE (reference sequence). Trimming shortened V by 0 bases and J by 1 base, and 7 bases separated the two germline ends. The chain's CDR3 is CASSLGPTNTEAFF. The CDR3 DNA reads as TGTGCCAGCAGCTTGGGTCCGACGAACACTGAAGCTTTCTTT.

Notes on this clone: Other DNA sequences of this sample code for an identical CDR3. The V call is TRBV6-5, the J call TRBJ1-2; D remains unclear. V was pared by 0 bases and J by 0 bases, with 5 bases between. Germline V lookup: CDR1 MNHEY, CDR2 SVGAGI. The CDR3 sequence is 14 residues long. In nucleotides, the CDR3 is TGTGCCAGCAGTTACTCGCCAGCTAACTATGGCTACACCTTC. It encodes CASSYSPANYGYTF.

The chain carries TRBV5-6 and TRBJ2-7, with D possibly TRBD2 on 5 matching bases. This CDR3 spans 13 amino acids. V shed 2 bases and J shed 5 bases, with 11 bases lying between them. The germline V gene has CDR1 SGHDT and CDR2 YYEEEE. CDR3 DNA: TGTGCCAGCAGCTTCTTACTCGGGGACGAGCAGTACTTC. Amino acids: CASSFLLGDEQYF.

This chain uses TRBV7-6 with TRBJ2-7; weak D call: TRBD2 (5 bases). V gave up 5 bases and J gave up 2 bases, with 10 bases separating them. CDR1 is SGHVS and CDR2 is FNYEAQ in the germline V gene. The CDR3 has 13 residues. CDR3 in amino acids: CASSPGETYEQYF. The CDR3 region has the DNA TGTGCCAGCAGCCCCGGGGAAACCTACGAGCAGTACTTC.

This clone has more than one count but fewer than ten. The genes are TRBV2 and TRBJ1-5, with 8 nucleotides matching TRBD1. The ends lost 4 bases at V and 0 bases at J; junction bases unmatched: 8. The germline V gene has CDR1 SNHLY and CDR2 FYNNEI. CDR3 length: 17 residues. CDR3 in amino acids: CASSAGTGPYSNQPQHF. CDR3 sequence (DNA): TGTGCCAGCAGTGCAGGGACAGGACCCTATAGCAATCAGCCCCAGCATTTT.

The rearrangement links TRBV12-3 or TRBV12-4 to TRBJ1-1; D gene uncertain. The CDR3 extends over 13 amino acids. Trimming left V 5 bases short and J 0 bases short, with 7 bases between. The chain's CDR3 is CASSIQVNTEAFF. CDR3 bases: TGTGCCAGCAGTATCCAGGTGAACACTGAAGCTTTCTTT.

This clone was counted between two and nine times. This chain uses TRBV28 with TRBJ2-1; TRBD2 matches at 9 bases. The germline gives CDR1 MDHEN, CDR2 SYDVKM. V lost 2 bases, J lost 5 bases, and 4 bases stayed unmatched. The CDR3 length is 15 residues. The CDR3 bases are TGTGCCAGCAGTTTAAGGCGGGGGGGAAACAATGAGCAGTTCTTC. It encodes CASSLRRGGNNEQFF. Complete variable domain (other parts from reference TRBV28 and TRBJ2-1): DVKVTQSSRYLVKRTGEKVFLECVQDMDHENMFWYRQDPGLGLRLIYFSYDVKMKEKGDIPEGYSVSREKKERFSLILESASTNQTSMYLCASSLRRGGNNEQFFGPGTRLTVL.

This chain links TRBV6-5 with TRBJ1-4, with D possibly being TRBD1 (6 bases). Trimming cost V 2 bases and J 11 bases, with 18 bases left between them. Germline loops: CDR1 MNHEY, CDR2 SVGAGI. The CDR3 spans 15 residues. The CDR3 sequence is CASSYSVTGQRKLFF. DNA of the CDR3: TGTGCCAGCAGTTACAGTGTGACAGGACAGAGGAAACTGTTTTTT.

The rearrangement links TRBV6-5 to TRBJ1-3; TRBD1 aligns across 7 bases. V was pared by 7 bases and J by 0 bases, with 6 bases of the junction left unmatched. The CDR3 has 15 residues. Germline lookup yields CDR1 MNHEY and CDR2 SVGAGI. CDR3 coding DNA: TGTGCCAGCAAGACAGGGCCCCACTCTGGAAACACCATATATTTT. Translation: CASKTGPHSGNTIYF.

The CDR3 region has the DNA TGCAGCGTTGGGGTAGGGTCCAGGAATGAGCAGTTCTTC. It specifies CSVGVGSRNEQFF. V usage is TRBV29-1 and J usage is TRBJ2-1; D gene ambiguous. CDR3 length equals 13 residues. Deletions cut 4 bases from V and 7 bases from J, with 14 bases between. The germline V gene encodes CDR1 SQVTM and CDR2 ANQGSEA.

The CDR3 DNA reads as TGTGCCAGCAGACCCGGGACCTCCTATAATTCACCCCTCCACTTT. As protein: CASRPGTSYNSPLHF. The V gene is TRBV3-1 (or the pseudogene TRBV3-2), the J gene TRBJ1-6; D perhaps matches TRBD1 (5 bases). From germline, CDR1 is LGHDT and CDR2 YNNKEL (reference sequence). V shed 6 bases and J shed 0 bases, with 9 bases lying between them. The CDR3 is 15 residues long.

The chain employs TRBV14 and TRBJ2-7; D ambiguous. Trimming cost V 2 bases and J 6 bases, with 8 bases left between them. This CDR3 comprises 12 residues. CDR1 is SGHDN, CDR2 FVKESK, per germline. CDR3 loop: CASSQSNVEQYF. The CDR3 nucleotides read TGTGCCAGCAGCCAATCTAACGTCGAGCAGTACTTC. Drawing the rest from reference TRBV14 and TRBJ2-7, the complete variable domain is EAGVTQFPSHSVIEKGQTVTLRCDPISGHDNLYWYRRVMGKEIKFLLHFVKESKQDESGMPNNRFLAERTGGTYSTLKVQPAELEDSGVYFCASSQSNVEQYFGPGTRLTVT.

The gene calls are TRBV10-3 and TRBJ2-2; D unclear. V was trimmed by 7 bases and J by 9 bases, leaving 9 bases between them. The CDR3 runs to 11 residues. The germline gives CDR1 ENHRY, CDR2 SYGVKD. The DNA of the CDR3 is TGTGCCATCACCAATGCCCGGGAGCTGTTTTTT. As protein: CAITNARELFF.

This clone came up once. V and J are TRBV4-3 and TRBJ1-5, with 8 bases lining up with TRBD1. V gave up 1 base and J gave up 2 bases; unmatched junction bases: 1. This CDR3 has 15 amino acids. From germline, CDR1 is LGHNA and CDR2 YSLEER. CDR3 coding DNA: TGCGCCAGCAGCCAAGGGACAGGGCGCAATCAGCCCCAGCATTTT. Protein sequence: CASSQGTGRNQPQHF.

A note on this clone: The sample contains more than one DNA sequence encoding this CDR3. The chain has TRBV27 and TRBJ2-7; D is undetermined. CDR1 is MNHEY, CDR2 SMNVEV, per germline (reference sequence). The V end lost 3 bases, the J end lost 4 bases, and 10 bases lay between the germline ends. The CDR3 sequence is 13 residues long. CDR3 coding DNA: TGTGCCAGCAGTTTCGCCGCCGCGTACGAGCAGTACTTC. It translates to CASSFAAAYEQYF.

The V and J genes are TRBV19 and TRBJ2-1; 12 bases align to TRBD2. The germline V gene encodes CDR1 LNHDA and CDR2 SQIVND (reference sequence). J was trimmed by 9 bases and V by 4 bases; bases with no gene match: 7. The CDR3 has 15 residues. DNA of the CDR3: TGTGCCAGTAGTACTTCTAGCGGGGGGGCCTCTGAGCAGTTCTTC. Its protein product is CASSTSSGGASEQFF.

The V gene is TRBV7-2, the J gene TRBJ2-7; 9 nucleotides match TRBD2. The CDR3 has 17 amino acids. J was trimmed by 2 bases and V by 1 base; bases with no gene match: 9. Germline V CDR1 and CDR2: SGHTA, FQGNSA. The CDR3 DNA reads TGTGCCAGCAGCTTAGGGCGGCTAGCGGGGATACCCTACGAGCAGTACTTC. This codes for CASSLGRLAGIPYEQYF.

The V call is TRBV2, the J call TRBJ2-3, with 10 bases matching TRBD2. The ends lost 1 base at V and 10 bases at J; junction bases unmatched: 8. Germline V gene sequence: CDR1 SNHLY, CDR2 FYNNEI. The CDR3 is 15 residues long. CDR3 region: CASSEGLAGELAQYF. The DNA of the CDR3 is TGTGCCAGCAGTGAAGGGCTAGCGGGGGAGCTTGCGCAGTATTTT.

J is TRBJ2-1 and V is TRBV30, with 10 bases fitting TRBD1. The CDR3 loop spans 16 amino acids. V lost 3 bases and J lost 9; bases outside the gene matches: 14. The germline CDR1 and CDR2 sequences are GTSNPN and SVGIG (reference sequence). The chain's CDR3 is CAWRRTDRGPFGEQFF. The CDR3 DNA is TGTGCCTGGAGGAGAACCGACAGGGGGCCGTTTGGTGAGCAGTTCTTC. Based on the CDR3 plus reference TRBV30 and TRBJ2-1, the full variable domain is SQTIHQWPATLVQPVGSPLSLECTVEGTSNPNLYWYRQAAGRGLQLLFYSVGIGQISSEVPQNLSASRPQDRQFILSSKKLLLSDSGFYLCAWRRTDRGPFGEQFFGPGTRLTVL.

In its sample, this clone was seen a few times. The J gene is TRBJ2-7, the V gene TRBV7-3; TRBD1 matches 8 bases. The trim removed 6 bases at V and 2 bases at J, leaving 6 bases unmatched. The CDR3 has 14 residues. Germline V gene sequence: CDR1 SGHTA, CDR2 FQGTGA. In DNA form, the CDR3 reads TGTGCCAGCAGTCATACAGGGGGGACCTACGAGCAGTACTTC. Protein sequence: CASSHTGGTYEQYF.

This clone has only a few counts. The chain carries TRBV11-2 and TRBJ1-1; no definite D call. The CDR3 is made up of 18 amino acids. Trimming took 4 bases from V and 0 from J, leaving 21 bases between them. The germline CDR1 and CDR2 sequences are SGHAT and FQNNGV. The CDR3 loop reads CASSSPVVGGFMNTEAFF. DNA for the CDR3: TGTGCCAGCAGCTCCCCGGTCGTTGGAGGCTTTATGAACACTGAAGCTTTCTTT.

This chain joins TRBV5-1 and TRBJ1-1; 7 positions match TRBD1. The CDR3 has 17 amino acids. V was pared by 0 bases and J by 5 bases, with 13 bases of the junction left unmatched. Germline CDR1 is SGHRS and CDR2 is YFSETQ. The CDR3 DNA is TGCGCCAGCAGCTTGGATTGGCGACAGGGTTCGCGGACTGAAGCTTTCTTT. Its protein product is CASSLDWRQGSRTEAFF. The whole variable domain, remainder taken from reference TRBV5-1 and TRBJ1-1, is KAGVTQTPRYLIKTRGQQVTLSCSPISGHRSVSWYQQTPGQGLQFLFEYFSETQRNKGNFPGRFSGRQFSNSRSEMNVSTLELGDSALYLCASSLDWRQGSRTEAFFGQGTRLTVV.

The rearrangement uses TRBV4-3 and TRBJ2-7; 8 bases are shared with TRBD1. CDR3 length: 16 amino acids. Germline assignment: CDR1 LGHNA and CDR2 YSLEER. V was pared by 1 base and J by 7 bases, with 12 bases of the junction left unmatched. The CDR3 DNA reads TGCGCCAGCAGCCAAGCCCACAGGGGGACCATTGGTGAGCAGTACTTC. This encodes CASSQAHRGTIGEQYF.

The chain has TRBV24-1 and TRBJ2-1; D possibly corresponds to TRBD1 (6 bases). The CDR3 is made up of 14 amino acids. CDR1 is KGHDR and CDR2 is SFDVKD in the germline V gene. V gave up 5 bases and J gave up 5 bases, with 12 bases separating them. CDR3 DNA sequence: TGTGCCACCAGTGGTGGGGGCCTGAACAATGAGCAGTTCTTC. As protein: CATSGGGLNNEQFF.

This sequence joins TRBV11-2 and TRBJ1-6, with D possibly TRBD1 on 6 matching bases. Germline values: CDR1 SGHAT, CDR2 FQNNGV. This CDR3 is built from 14 residues. Between the trimmed V and J ends, which lost 5 bases and 11 bases, there was a span of 16 bases. CDR3 sequence (DNA): TGTGCCAGCAGCCAGGGGCAGGGCAGGACACCCCTCCACTTT. Translation: CASSQGQGRTPLHF.